These 32 T cell receptor beta chains were all obtained from the same sample, sequenced in a study of STAT3 mutations in large granular lymphocyte leukemia. Study results and limitations: In T-cell large granular lymphocyte leukemia, about half of patients showed multiple immunodominant subclonotypes.

These receptors' antigens are unknown. Sequencing used immunoSEQ multiplex PCR; TCRdb keeps in-frame clones, though not all of them. The table records 35,000 to 40,000 clones, 70% to 90% of them present only once. The sequenced sample was PBMCs. The receptors here all came from a human donor with T large granular lymphocyte leukemia. Some clones in this sample may be carry-over from other donors' samples.

This clone occurred once. V usage is TRBV15 and J usage is TRBJ2-5, with D unclear. The CDR3 is 14 residues long. CDR1 is LNHNV and CDR2 is YYDKDF in the germline V gene (reference sequence). V lost 1 base and J 4 bases, leaving 10 bases between the germline ends. CDR3 coding DNA: TGTGCCACCAGCAGAGGGGGATTGGTAGAGACCCAGTACTTC. This encodes CATSRGGLVETQYF.

This chain uses TRBV6-5 with TRBJ1-2; D gene unclear. V was pared by 4 bases and J by 4 bases, with 10 bases between. The length of the CDR3 is 13 residues. The V gene's germline CDR1 is MNHEY and CDR2 SVGAGI. The CDR3 here is CASSSREPYGYTF. DNA of the CDR3: TGTGCCAGCAGTTCTCGAGAACCCTATGGCTACACCTTC.

This clone was counted between two and nine times. The V gene is TRBV28, the J gene TRBJ1-5; 7 nucleotides line up with TRBD1. CDR1 MDHEN and CDR2 SYDVKM come from the germline V gene. The CDR3 loop spans 14 amino acids. The V and J ends lost 5 bases and 1 base, in that order; junction bases with no gene match: 2. CDR3 DNA: TGTGCCAGCAGTCGGGGACAGAGCAATCAGCCCCAGCATTTT. Amino acids: CASSRGQSNQPQHF.

The V call is TRBV6-4, the J call TRBJ2-7; 7 bases align to TRBD2. The length of the CDR3 is 16 residues. Germline assignment: CDR1 MRHNA and CDR2 SNTAGT. J lost 0 bases, V lost 2 bases, and 7 bases had no gene match. In DNA, the CDR3 is TGTGCCAGCAGTGACGTTCTAGCGGTAAGCTCCTACGAGCAGTACTTC. Translating it yields CASSDVLAVSSYEQYF.

This chain links TRBV10-3 with TRBJ2-7, with 9 bases aligning to TRBD1. Looked up from germline, CDR1 is ENHRY and CDR2 is SYGVKD. J was trimmed by 3 bases and V by 11 bases; bases with no gene match: 5. CDR3 length: 12 residues. The CDR3 DNA reads as TGTGCCTCCGGGGGACAGGGCTACGAGCAGTACTTC. Residues: CASGGQGYEQYF.

The chain links TRBV5-1 to TRBJ2-7; TRBD2 matches at 13 bases. The CDR3 runs 18 residues. Trimming took 4 bases from V and 3 from J; bases not matched to a gene: 13. Per germline, CDR1 SGHRS and CDR2 YFSETQ. This chain's CDR3 is CASSKWSAGTSGVYEQYF. DNA of the CDR3: TGCGCCAGCAGCAAATGGAGCGCCGGGACTAGCGGGGTCTACGAGCAGTACTTC.

This chain links TRBV18 with TRBJ1-6, with TRBD1 matching 8 bases. The CDR3 runs 16 residues. The germline CDR1 and CDR2 sequences are KGHSH and LQKENI. Germline trimming cut 4 bases from V and 6 bases from J; bases unmatched to any gene: 8. The CDR3 here is CASSQARTGPNSPLHF. CDR3 DNA: TGTGCCAGCTCACAAGCTCGGACAGGGCCTAATTCACCCCTCCACTTT.

The chain links TRBV11-2 to TRBJ2-5, with D tentatively TRBD1 (7 bases). The CDR3 runs to 17 residues. Germline V gene data show CDR1 as SGHAT and CDR2 as FQNNGV. The V and J ends lost 3 bases and 3 bases respectively, with 20 bases between them. The CDR3 nucleotides read TGTGCCAGCAGCTTCCGCAGGGGGGCTAGACCAGAAGAGACCCAGTACTTC. Protein: CASSFRRGARPEETQYF. The full variable domain, rest sourced from reference TRBV11-2 and TRBJ2-5, is EAGVAQSPRYKIIEKRQSVAFWCNPISGHATLYWYQQILGQGPKLLIQFQNNGVVDDSQLPKDRFSAERLKGVDSTLKIQPAKLEDSAVYLCASSFRRGARPEETQYFGPGTRLLVL.

This clone appeared a few times. Other DNA sequences in this specimen translate into the identical CDR3. This sequence joins TRBV19 and TRBJ1-5; D perhaps matches TRBD1 (5 bases). CDR1 and CDR2 (germline): LNHDA, SQIVND (reference sequence). The V end was cut by 3 bases, the J end by 2 bases, with 14 bases between. CDR3 length: 16 residues. The CDR3 DNA follows: TGTGCCAGTAGTATTATAGGGGAAGGTGGCAATCAGCCCCAGCATTTT. Protein sequence: CASSIIGEGGNQPQHF.

CDR3 bases: TGCGCCAGCAGCTTGAGCAGGGGGGAAGGTGGCTACACCTTC. This codes for CASSLSRGEGGYTF. The chain joins TRBV5-1 to TRBJ1-2; 7 bases align to TRBD1. V gave up 1 base and J gave up 7 bases; unmatched junction bases: 7. The CDR3 contains 14 residues. CDR1 and CDR2 from the germline V gene are SGHRS and YFSETQ.

This sequence joins TRBV6-8 and TRBJ2-7, with D maybe TRBD1 (5 bases). Germline CDR1 MNHGY, CDR2 SAAAGT. The CDR3 runs to 12 residues. This CDR3 reads CASSYVAGPTRV. CDR3 DNA: TGTGCCAGCAGTTACGTCGCAGGGCCAACCCGGGTC.

Here the CDR3 DNA reads TGTGCCTGGAGCCGGGGCTCCTACGAGCAGTACTTC. Its translation: CAWSRGSYEQYF. The chain employs TRBV30 and TRBJ2-7; tentatively, D is TRBD2 (5 bases). Per germline, CDR1 GTSNPN and CDR2 SVGIG (reference sequence). The CDR3 has 12 amino acids. V lost 3 bases to trimming and J lost 0 bases, with 6 bases between them.

The chain joins TRBV18 to TRBJ2-3, with TRBD2 matching 13 bases. Germline V CDR1 and CDR2: KGHSH, LQKENI. This CDR3 is 18 amino acids long. Unmatched junction bases numbered 12, after V lost 4 bases and J lost 5 bases. The DNA of the CDR3 is TGTGCCAGCTCACGACTAGCGGGGGGACACAATCGCGGAGATACGCAGTATTTT. Translation gives CASSRLAGGHNRGDTQYF.

The J gene is TRBJ1-5, the V gene TRBV27; D is ambiguous. Per germline, CDR1 MNHEY and CDR2 SMNVEV (reference sequence). This CDR3 spans 15 amino acids. The ends were cut back, 5 bases at V and 4 bases at J, with 15 bases in the middle. The CDR3 sequence: CASSQLGSTNQPQHF. The CDR3 nucleotides are TGTGCCAGCAGTCAATTGGGGAGTACTAATCAGCCCCAGCATTTT.

This clone is a singleton in its sample. J is TRBJ2-5 and V is TRBV18; D gene ambiguous. The V gene's germline CDR1 is KGHSH and CDR2 LQKENI. The CDR3 has 14 amino acids. Trimming removed 2 bases at V and 2 bases at J, with 9 bases between. As DNA, the CDR3 is TGTGCCAGCTCACCAATGCGTACTCAAGAGACCCAGTACTTC. As protein: CASSPMRTQETQYF.

The V call is TRBV5-1, the J call TRBJ2-7; D ambiguous. CDR3 length equals 14 residues. Per germline, CDR1 SGHRS and CDR2 YFSETQ. V was cut by 4 bases and J by 4 bases, with 15 bases left in between. Here the CDR3 reads CASSPTGRKYEQYV. CDR3 in DNA: TGCGCCAGCAGCCCAACCGGACGGAAATACGAGCAGTACGTC.

The CDR3 DNA follows: TGTGCCAGCAGTTTATTCGCCGCGGGGGAGGGAATGAACACTGAAGCTTTCTTT. Its translation: CASSLFAAGEGMNTEAFF. This rearrangement joins TRBV27 to TRBJ1-1, with a weak D call TRBD1 (5 bases). The CDR3 runs 18 residues. V dropped 1 base and J dropped 0 bases, with 18 bases sitting between them. The germline CDR1 and CDR2 sequences are MNHEY and SMNVEV (reference sequence).

The chain has TRBV19 and TRBJ2-5; 8 positions agree with TRBD1. The CDR3 length is 16 residues. Germline V CDR1 and CDR2: LNHDA, SQIVND (reference sequence). Losses at the gene ends were 4 bases for V and 0 bases for J; bases not matched to a gene: 7. CDR3: CASSRPGQANQETQYF. The CDR3 coding sequence is TGTGCCAGTAGTAGGCCGGGACAGGCAAACCAAGAGACCCAGTACTTC.

The chain combines TRBV7-7 with TRBJ2-5; 9 bases match TRBD1. CDR3 length: 15 amino acids. Trimming removed 0 bases from V and 2 bases from J; junction bases left unmatched: 1. Germline V gene sequence: CDR1 SSHAT, CDR2 FNYEAQ (reference sequence). The CDR3 DNA reads TGTGCCAGCAGCTTAGCGGGACAGGGTCAAGAGACCCAGTACTTC. This sequence encodes CASSLAGQGQETQYF.

The chain carries TRBV4-1 and TRBJ2-3; 9 bases match TRBD2. Germline CDR1 is MGHRA and CDR2 is YSYEKL. V lost 0 bases to trimming and J lost 4 bases; unmatched junction nucleotides: 2. This CDR3 has 15 residues. The CDR3 is CASSQELAGADTQYF. CDR3 nucleotide sequence: TGCGCCAGCAGCCAAGAGTTAGCGGGGGCAGATACGCAGTATTTT.

This clone was counted between two and nine times. V is TRBV5-4 and J is TRBJ2-7; the D gene is possibly TRBD1 (5 bases). The CDR3 spans 12 residues. Trimming took off 3 bases at V and 6 bases at J, with 10 bases between the two ends. Germline V gene sequence: CDR1 SGHNT, CDR2 YYREEE (reference sequence). CDR3: CASSSSGFEQYF. In DNA form, the CDR3 reads TGTGCCAGCAGCTCATCAGGGTTCGAGCAGTACTTC.

J is TRBJ1-5 and V is TRBV5-1, with a weak D call TRBD1 (6 bases). The germline gives CDR1 SGHRS, CDR2 YFSETQ. The CDR3 has 14 amino acids. Deletions cut 4 bases from V and 4 bases from J, with 12 bases between. In DNA form, the CDR3 reads TGCGCCAGCAGCCCGGGACATCTGAATCAGCCCCAGCATTTT. Its protein product is CASSPGHLNQPQHF.

The J gene is TRBJ1-5, the V gene TRBV28; 8 bases map to TRBD1. The V gene's germline CDR1 is MDHEN and CDR2 SYDVKM. The CDR3 runs 16 residues. Trimming took 2 bases from V and 2 from J; bases not matched to a gene: 5. The CDR3 loop is CASSLGQGAGNQPQHF. The CDR3 DNA follows: TGTGCCAGCAGTTTAGGGCAGGGGGCTGGCAATCAGCCCCAGCATTTT.

This clone was seen a handful of times. The chain recombines TRBV9 with TRBJ1-6, with a weak D call TRBD1 (6 bases). The CDR3 length is 14 residues. The V end lost 6 bases, the J end lost 5 bases, and 12 bases lay between the germline ends. CDR1 and CDR2 (germline): SGDLS, YYNGEE. CDR3 sequence reads: CASNGGRDNSPLHF. The CDR3 DNA reads as TGTGCCAGCAATGGGGGGCGAGATAATTCACCCCTCCACTTT.

The chain carries TRBV28 and TRBJ2-5; 10 bases line up with TRBD2. Germline V lookup: CDR1 MDHEN, CDR2 SYDVKM. Trimming cost V 6 bases and J 5 bases; bases outside gene matches: 9. CDR3 length: 15 amino acids. This chain's CDR3 is CASSEAGGSLETQYF. For the CDR3, the DNA is TGTGCCAGCAGCGAAGCGGGGGGGAGTTTGGAGACCCAGTACTTC.

The chain links TRBV27 to TRBJ1-1, with TRBD1 matching over 7 bases. Germline values: CDR1 MNHEY, CDR2 SMNVEV (reference sequence). CDR3 length: 15 residues. Losses at the gene ends were 5 bases for V and 4 bases for J; bases not matched to a gene: 10. The CDR3 DNA reads as TGTGCCAGCAGTCCGGGACAGCTTGAGCGCACTGAAGCTTTCTTT. Protein product: CASSPGQLERTEAFF.

The chain links TRBV7-9 to TRBJ2-1, with D unresolved. V lost 5 bases to trimming and J lost 5 bases, with 13 bases between them. Germline CDR1 SEHNR, CDR2 FQNEAQ (reference sequence). The CDR3 is made up of 14 amino acids. CDR3 sequence (DNA): TGTGCCAGCAGCCGTTTAAGGGTCAACAATGAGCAGTTCTTC. This gives the protein CASSRLRVNNEQFF.

This chain links TRBV10-3 with TRBJ1-2; D is undetermined. Per germline, CDR1 ENHRY and CDR2 SYGVKD. The CDR3 is 16 residues long. V was trimmed by 0 bases and J by 3 bases, leaving 14 bases between them. The CDR3 nucleotides are TGTGCCATCAGTGAGTCGAAACAGACAAGCTACTATGGCTACACCTTC. Its protein product is CAISESKQTSYYGYTF.

The chain has TRBV5-6 and TRBJ2-7, with 9 bases aligning to TRBD1. Germline CDR1 reads SGHDT; CDR2 reads YYEEEE. This CDR3 has 15 residues. After removal of 4 bases from V and 2 bases from J, the junction contained 7 bases not matched to a gene. DNA for the CDR3: TGTGCCAGCAGCCGCCCGAGACAGGGGGCCTACGAGCAGTACTTC. Protein sequence: CASSRPRQGAYEQYF.

This clone was counted only a few times. The gene calls are TRBV6-5 and TRBJ1-5; maybe TRBD1 (6 bases). The CDR3 contains 12 residues. Trimming removed 7 bases at V and 6 bases at J, with 10 bases between. The germline V gene encodes CDR1 MNHEY and CDR2 SVGAGI. The DNA of the CDR3 is TGTGCCAGCAAAACAGGGAGTCAGCCCCAGCATTTT. The encoded protein is CASKTGSQPQHF.

This clone has just one count. This chain links TRBV27 with TRBJ2-6; 9 nucleotides match TRBD1. The ends lost 3 bases at V and 2 bases at J; junction bases unmatched: 5. The CDR3 has 17 amino acids. Germline V gene data show CDR1 as MNHEY and CDR2 as SMNVEV (reference sequence). The CDR3 protein is CASSFGTGLAGANVLTF. The CDR3, as DNA: TGTGCCAGCAGTTTTGGGACAGGGCTGGCTGGGGCCAACGTCCTGACTTTC.

CDR3 residues: CASSQTSGETQYF. The CDR3 DNA follows: TGCGCCAGCAGCCAAACTAGCGGGGAGACCCAGTACTTC. This rearrangement joins TRBV4-1 to TRBJ2-5, with 9 nucleotides matching TRBD2. CDR1 is MGHRA, CDR2 YSYEKL, per germline. The CDR3 is made up of 13 amino acids. The V gene end was trimmed by 2 bases and the J gene end by 5 bases; junction bases not matched to a gene: 0.